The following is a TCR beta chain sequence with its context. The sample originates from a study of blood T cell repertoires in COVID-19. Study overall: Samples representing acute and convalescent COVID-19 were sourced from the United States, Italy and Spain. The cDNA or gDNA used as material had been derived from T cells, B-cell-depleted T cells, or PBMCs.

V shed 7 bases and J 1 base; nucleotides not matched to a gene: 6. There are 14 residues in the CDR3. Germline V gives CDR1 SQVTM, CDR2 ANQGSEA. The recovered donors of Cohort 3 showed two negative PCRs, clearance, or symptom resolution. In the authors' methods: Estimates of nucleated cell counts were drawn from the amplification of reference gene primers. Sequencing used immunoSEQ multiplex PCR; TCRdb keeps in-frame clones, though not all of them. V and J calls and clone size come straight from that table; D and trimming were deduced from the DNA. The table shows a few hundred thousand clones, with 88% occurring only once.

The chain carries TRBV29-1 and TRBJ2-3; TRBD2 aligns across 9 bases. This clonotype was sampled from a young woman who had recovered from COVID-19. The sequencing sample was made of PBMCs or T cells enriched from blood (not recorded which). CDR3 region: CSASGGHRTDTQYF. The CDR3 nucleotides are TGCAGCGCCAGCGGGGGGCATCGCACAGATACGCAGTATTTT.